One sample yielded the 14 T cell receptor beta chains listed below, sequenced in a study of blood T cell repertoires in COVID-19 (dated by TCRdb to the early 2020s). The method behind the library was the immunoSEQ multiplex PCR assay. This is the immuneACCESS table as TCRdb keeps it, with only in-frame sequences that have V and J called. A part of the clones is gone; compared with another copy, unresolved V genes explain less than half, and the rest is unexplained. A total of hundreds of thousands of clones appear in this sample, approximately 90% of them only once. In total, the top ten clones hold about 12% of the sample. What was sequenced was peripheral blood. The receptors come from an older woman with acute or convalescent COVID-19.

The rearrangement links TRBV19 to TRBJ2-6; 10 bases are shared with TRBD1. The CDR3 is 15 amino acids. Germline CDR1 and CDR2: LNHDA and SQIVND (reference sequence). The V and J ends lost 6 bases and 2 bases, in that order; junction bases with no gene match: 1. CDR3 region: CASRTGGTGANVLTF. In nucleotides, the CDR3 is TGTGCCAGTAGGACAGGGGGCACTGGGGCCAACGTCCTGACTTTC.

The CDR3 sequence: CASSLAGAPFEQYF. The CDR3 DNA reads TGCGCCAGCAGCTTAGCGGGAGCTCCTTTCGAGCAGTACTTC. The rearrangement uses TRBV5-1 and TRBJ2-7, with TRBD2 matching over 8 bases. This CDR3 is built from 14 residues. J lost 6 bases, V lost 2 bases, and 7 bases had no gene match. The germline CDR1 and CDR2 sequences are SGHRS and YFSETQ.

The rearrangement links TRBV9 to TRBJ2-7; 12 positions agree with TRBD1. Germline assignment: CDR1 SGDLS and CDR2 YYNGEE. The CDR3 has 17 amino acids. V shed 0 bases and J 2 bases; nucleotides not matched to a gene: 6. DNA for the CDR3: TGTGCCAGCAGCGTAGTTGGGGGGACAGGGGGCACCTACGAGCAGTACTTC. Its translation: CASSVVGGTGGTYEQYF.

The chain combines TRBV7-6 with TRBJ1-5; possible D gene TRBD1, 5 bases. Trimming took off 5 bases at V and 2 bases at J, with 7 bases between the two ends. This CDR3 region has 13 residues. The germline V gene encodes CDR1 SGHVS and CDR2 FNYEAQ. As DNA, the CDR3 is TGTGCCAGCAGCCGGGGGGGCAATCAGCCCCAGCATTTT. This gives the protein CASSRGGNQPQHF.

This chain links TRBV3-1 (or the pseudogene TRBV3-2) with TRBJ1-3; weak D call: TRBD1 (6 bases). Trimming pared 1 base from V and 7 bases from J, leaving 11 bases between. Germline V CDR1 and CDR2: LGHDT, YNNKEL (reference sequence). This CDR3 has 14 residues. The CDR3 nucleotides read TGTGCCAGCAGCCAAGGGGTCCAGGGGAACACCATATATTTT. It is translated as CASSQGVQGNTIYF.

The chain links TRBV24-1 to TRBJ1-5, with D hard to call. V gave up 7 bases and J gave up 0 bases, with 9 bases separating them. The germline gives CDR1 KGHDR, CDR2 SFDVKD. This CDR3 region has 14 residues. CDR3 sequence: CATRPGNSNQPQHF. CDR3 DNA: TGTGCCACCAGGCCCGGGAATAGCAATCAGCCCCAGCATTTT.

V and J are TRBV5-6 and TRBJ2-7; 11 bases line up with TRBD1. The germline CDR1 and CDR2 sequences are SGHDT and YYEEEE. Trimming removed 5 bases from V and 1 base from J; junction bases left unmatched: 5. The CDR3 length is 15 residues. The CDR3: CASSTDRGLSYEQYF. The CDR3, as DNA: TGTGCCAGCAGTACGGACAGGGGGCTGTCCTACGAGCAGTACTTC.

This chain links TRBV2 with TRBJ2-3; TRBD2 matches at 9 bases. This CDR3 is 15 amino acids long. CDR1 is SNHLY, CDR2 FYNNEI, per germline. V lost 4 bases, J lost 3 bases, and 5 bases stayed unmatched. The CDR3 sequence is CASSGLAGATDTQYF. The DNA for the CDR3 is TGTGCCAGCAGTGGATTAGCGGGGGCAACAGATACGCAGTATTTT.

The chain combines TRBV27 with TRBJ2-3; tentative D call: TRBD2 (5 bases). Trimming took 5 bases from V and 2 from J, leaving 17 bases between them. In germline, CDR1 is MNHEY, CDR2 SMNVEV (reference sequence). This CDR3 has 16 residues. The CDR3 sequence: CASSPGLRDFTDTQYF. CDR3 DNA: TGTGCCAGCAGTCCTGGACTGAGGGATTTCACAGATACGCAGTATTTT.

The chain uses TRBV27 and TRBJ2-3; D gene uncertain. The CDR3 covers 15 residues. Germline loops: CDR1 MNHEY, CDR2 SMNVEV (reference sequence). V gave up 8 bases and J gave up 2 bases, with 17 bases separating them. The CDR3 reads CASRLAPTATDTQYF. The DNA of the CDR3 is TGTGCCAGCCGACTGGCTCCTACCGCCACAGATACGCAGTATTTT.

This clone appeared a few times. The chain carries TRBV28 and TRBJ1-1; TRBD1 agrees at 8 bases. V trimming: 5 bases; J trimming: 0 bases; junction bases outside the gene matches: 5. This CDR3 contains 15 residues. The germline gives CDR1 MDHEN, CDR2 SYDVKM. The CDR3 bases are TGTGCCAGCAGTCGAAGGACAGGGCTGAACACTGAAGCTTTCTTT. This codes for CASSRRTGLNTEAFF.

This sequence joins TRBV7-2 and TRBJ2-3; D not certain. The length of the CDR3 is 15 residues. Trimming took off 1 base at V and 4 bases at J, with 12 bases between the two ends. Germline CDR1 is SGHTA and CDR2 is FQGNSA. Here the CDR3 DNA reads TGTGCCAGCAGCTTAGTGGCACAATTGGCAGATACGCAGTATTTT. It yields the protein CASSLVAQLADTQYF.

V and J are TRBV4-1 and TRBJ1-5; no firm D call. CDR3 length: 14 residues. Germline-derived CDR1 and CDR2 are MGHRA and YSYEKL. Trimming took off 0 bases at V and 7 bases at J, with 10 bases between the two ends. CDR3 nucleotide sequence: TGCGCCAGCAGCCAAGAAGTCCGGAGGCAGCCCCAGCATTTT. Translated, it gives CASSQEVRRQPQHF.

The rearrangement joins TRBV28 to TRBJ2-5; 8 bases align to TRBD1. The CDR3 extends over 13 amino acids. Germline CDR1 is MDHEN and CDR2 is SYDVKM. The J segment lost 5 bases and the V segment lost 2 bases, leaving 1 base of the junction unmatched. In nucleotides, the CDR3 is TGTGCCAGCAGTTTAGGGACAGGCGAGACCCAGTACTTC. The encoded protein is CASSLGTGETQYF.